These 12 T cell receptor beta chains were all obtained from the same sample, sequenced in a study of T cell responses to AZD1222 COVID-19 vaccine. Sequencing used immunoSEQ multiplex PCR; TCRdb keeps in-frame clones, though not all of them. The sample has approximately 150,000 clones; roughly 87% are singletons. Material: peripheral blood, obtained 28 days after the second AZD1222 dose. The receptors were sampled from an adult who received the AZD1222 COVID-19 vaccine.

This chain uses TRBV4-3 with TRBJ2-7, with D perhaps being TRBD1 or TRBD2 (5 bases each). Trimming took 0 bases from V and 0 from J, leaving 9 bases between them. Germline V lookup: CDR1 LGHNA, CDR2 YSLEER. The CDR3 runs 15 residues. DNA of the CDR3: TGCGCCAGCAGCCAAGAAGGGGAGCCCTCCTACGAGCAGTACTTC. This codes for CASSQEGEPSYEQYF.

This sequence joins TRBV2 and TRBJ1-4, with D perhaps matching TRBD1 (6 bases). V lost 6 bases, J lost 5 bases, and 16 bases lay in between. The CDR3 totals 15 residues. Germline V gene lookup returns CDR1 SNHLY and CDR2 FYNNEI. In DNA, the CDR3 is TGTGCCAGCAGCGTATTCGGACAGCCCAATGAAAAACTGTTTTTT. The encoded protein is CASSVFGQPNEKLFF.

This chain links TRBV30 with TRBJ1-4; D remains ambiguous. This CDR3 spans 12 amino acids. Germline V lookup: CDR1 GTSNPN, CDR2 SVGIG (reference sequence). The V and J ends lost 2 bases and 5 bases respectively, with 6 bases between them. The CDR3 bases are TGTGCCTGGAGTACCTGGAATGAAAAACTGTTTTTT. This encodes CAWSTWNEKLFF.

The chain couples TRBV9 to TRBJ2-6; D remains unclear. The CDR3 is 17 residues long. Germline CDR1 reads SGDLS; CDR2 reads YYNGEE. With 0 bases removed from V and 3 bases from J, the gap between germline ends came to 13 bases. The CDR3 bases are TGTGCCAGCAGCGTAGGAACAGTTCCTCTTGGGGCCAACGTCCTGACTTTC. Translated, it gives CASSVGTVPLGANVLTF.

The chain couples TRBV20-1 to TRBJ2-1, with a tentative D call TRBD2 (6 bases). CDR1 and CDR2 from the germline V gene are DFQATT and SNEGSKA (reference sequence). The CDR3 runs 15 residues. Deletions cut 3 bases from V and 3 bases from J, with 15 bases between. The CDR3 nucleotides are TGCAGTGCTAGTTTACCGGGAGTGGACTACAATGAGCAGTTCTTC. This encodes CSASLPGVDYNEQFF.

This chain joins TRBV12-3 or TRBV12-4 and TRBJ2-1; D not resolved. This CDR3 is 11 amino acids long. Trimming took off 3 bases at V and 7 bases at J, with 4 bases between the two ends. CDR3 DNA: TGTGCCAGCAGTTTTGGAAATGAGCAGTTCTTC. Translation: CASSFGNEQFF.

As regards this clone: Sequence at one end of the junction differs from germline and may be a read error. The chain recombines TRBV3-1 (or the pseudogene TRBV3-2) with TRBJ1-6; D remains unclear. The CDR3 spans 13 residues. Germline V gives CDR1 LGHDT, CDR2 YNNKEL (reference sequence). The CDR3, as DNA: TGTGCCAGCAGCGAAGAGACAAGATCACCCCTCCACTTT. Residues: CASSEETRSPLHF.

V usage is TRBV3-1 (or the pseudogene TRBV3-2) and J usage is TRBJ1-1; 10 bases match TRBD1. J lost 6 bases, V lost 3 bases, and 7 bases had no gene match. CDR3 size: 15 residues. Germline CDR1 reads LGHDT; CDR2 reads YNNKEL (reference sequence). The CDR3 DNA is TGTGCCAGCAGCCAGAACCGGGACAGGGGTGCTGAAGCTTTCTTT. Residues: CASSQNRDRGAEAFF.

The V gene is TRBV11-3, the J gene TRBJ2-1, with 8 bases identical to TRBD1. The CDR3 is made up of 16 amino acids. V shed 0 bases and J 6 bases; nucleotides not matched to a gene: 7. CDR1 and CDR2 from the germline V gene are SGHNT and YENEEA. DNA for the CDR3: TGTGCCAGCAGCTTAGAGACCATAACAGGGGGCAATGAGCAGTTCTTC. This sequence encodes CASSLETITGGNEQFF. Variable domain in full (rest from reference TRBV11-3 and TRBJ2-1): EAGVVQSPRYKIIEKKQPVAFWCNPISGHNTLYWYLQNLGQGPELLIRYENEEAVDDSQLPKDRFSAERLKGVDSTLKIQPAELGDSAVYLCASSLETITGGNEQFFGPGTRLTVL.

The chain joins TRBV11-2 to TRBJ1-5, with 10 bases that match TRBD1. J was trimmed by 2 bases and V by 5 bases; bases with no gene match: 3. Germline CDR1 and CDR2: SGHAT and FQNNGV. The CDR3 consists of 15 residues. CDR3 in amino acids: CASSAGTGGNQPQHF. DNA of the CDR3: TGTGCCAGCAGCGCCGGGACAGGGGGCAATCAGCCCCAGCATTTT.

V gene TRBV6-5 combines with J gene TRBJ1-1, with D unresolved. The CDR3 sequence is 14 residues long. Germline V gene data show CDR1 as MNHEY and CDR2 as SVGAGI. Trimming removed 8 bases from V and 0 bases from J, with 13 bases in between. The CDR3 DNA reads TGTGCCAGCCGTCTTGCGTCCTTGAACACTGAAGCTTTCTTT. Its translation: CASRLASLNTEAFF.

This sequence joins TRBV4-3 and TRBJ2-1, with D uncertain. This CDR3 is built from 15 residues. The V gene lost 0 bases and the J gene lost 0 bases, with 6 bases spanning the gap. Germline V gene sequence: CDR1 LGHNA, CDR2 YSLEER. CDR3 loop: CASSQDASSYNEQFF. CDR3 DNA: TGCGCCAGCAGCCAAGATGCCAGCTCCTACAATGAGCAGTTCTTC.